These T cell receptor beta chains were read from a single sample in a study of technical replicates of blood from several donors. Assay: immunoSEQ multiplex PCR; the TCRdb copy retains only in-frame clones and omits some. This sample yields tens of thousands of clones, of which about 96% are seen a single time; about 0.34% belongs to the top ten. Sequenced material: T cells isolated from PBMCs. All receptors come from a human donor in good health. The CDR3 runs from the conserved cysteine through the conserved F or W. The D gene is left open where the match is weak.

TRBJ2-2 | TRBV4-1 | . | CASSQRGKTNTGELFF | TGCGCCAGCAGCCAGAGGGGGAAGACGAACACCGGGGAGCTGTTTTTT
TRBJ2-1 | TRBV28 | . | CASSSAYNEQFF | TGTGCCAGCAGCAGCGCCTACAATGAGCAGTTCTTC
TRBJ1-1 | TRBV23-1 | . | CASSPRSNRDTEAFF | TGCGCCAGCAGCCCCCGCTCAAACCGGGACACTGAAGCTTTCTTT
TRBJ1-5 | TRBV5-4 | . | CASSHRVGDTGYQPQHF | TGTGCCAGCAGCCACCGAGTAGGGGACACAGGCTATCAGCCCCAGCATTTT
TRBJ2-7 | TRBV5-8 | . | CASSPRDRDSSYEQYF | TGTGCCAGCAGCCCGAGAGACAGGGACTCGTCCTACGAGCAGTACTTC
TRBJ1-5 | TRBV7-8 | TRBD1 | CASSRLPVGQGNQPQHF | TGTGCCAGCAGCCGTCTGCCCGTGGGACAGGGGAATCAGCCCCAGCATTTT
TRBJ1-1 | TRBV6-1 | . | CASSEPGLEAFF | TGTGCCAGCAGTGAACCAGGGCTTGAAGCTTTCTTT
TRBJ2-1 | TRBV2 | TRBD2 | CASSGGLVGSRQFF | TGTGCCAGCAGTGGGGGACTAGTGGGGTCGAGGCAGTTCTTC
TRBJ2-3 | TRBV7-9 | . | CASSLASSATPDTQYF | TGTGCCAGCAGCCTCGCGTCTAGCGCGACCCCGGATACGCAGTATTTT
TRBJ2-5 | TRBV10-2 | TRBD2 | CASNSGTSWIKETQYF | TGCGCCAGCAATTCCGGGACTAGCTGGATTAAAGAGACCCAGTACTTC
TRBJ2-3 | TRBV30 | TRBD2 | CAWSPGLADLAPYF | TGTGCCTGGAGCCCGGGACTAGCGGACCTTGCGCCATATTTT
TRBJ1-2 | TRBV12-1 | . | CASSFGAFPPYTF | TGTGCCAGCAGCTTTGGGGCTTTCCCTCCTTACACCTTC
TRBJ1-5 | TRBV15 | . | CATSISLGGAQPQHF | TGTGCCACCAGCATCTCTCTAGGGGGGGCTCAGCCCCAGCATTTT
TRBJ2-3 | TRBV7-2 | . | CASSLIEAYLTDTQYF | TGTGCCAGCAGCTTAATAGAGGCATACCTTACAGATACGCAGTATTTT
TRBJ1-2 | TRBV25-1 | . | CASSEGPGTSNYGYTF | TGTGCCAGCAGTGAAGGCCCTGGGACATCTAACTATGGCTACACCTTC
TRBJ1-4 | TRBV10-3 | TRBD1 | CAISRDRAPTNEKLFF | TGTGCCATCAGCCGGGACAGGGCTCCAACTAATGAAAAACTGTTTTTT
TRBJ2-3 | TRBV11-3 | TRBD2 | CASSLTSGSGTQYF | TGTGCCAGCAGCTTGACTAGCGGGAGCGGTACGCAGTATTTT
TRBJ2-1 | TRBV28 | TRBD1 | CASSGLPGQTYNEQFF | TGTGCCAGCAGTGGGCTACCGGGACAGACTTACAATGAGCAGTTCTTC
TRBJ1-1 | TRBV7-9 | TRBD1 | CASSSLEQGTEAFF | TGTGCCAGCAGCTCCCTTGAACAGGGGACTGAAGCTTTCTTT
TRBJ1-1 | TRBV27 | . | CASSLGAVNTEAFF | TGTGCCAGCAGTTTAGGGGCCGTGAACACTGAAGCTTTCTTT
TRBJ1-5 | TRBV7-2 | TRBD1 | CASSSGTGGAGPQHF | TGTGCCAGCAGCTCTGGGACAGGGGGCGCAGGGCCCCAGCATTTT